Following are 2 T cell receptor beta chains from one sample sequenced in a study of early T cells in non-severe SARS-CoV-2 infection. TCRdb re-called the 5' RACE reads with MiXCR, one entry per CDR3 protein. In the table there are around 49,000 distinct CDR3 sequences, about 4.2% of which are singletons. Sequencing was done on a sample of whole blood. Receptors were obtained from an adult who was a healthcare worker with PCR-confirmed SARS-CoV-2 infection or an uninfected control (not recorded which).

This clonotype showed up many times. CDR3 in DNA: TGTGCCAGCAGCCCCCTCCTGGGCAGGGATGGCACCGGGGAGCTGTTTTTT. Protein sequence: CASSPLLGRDGTGELFF. The J gene is TRBJ2-2, the V gene TRBV7-3; weak D call: TRBD1 (5 bases). The CDR3 has 17 residues. CDR1 and CDR2 (germline): SGHTA, FQGTGA. V lost 5 bases and J lost 4, with 20 bases in between.

Many counts were recorded for this clonotype. The rearrangement uses TRBV3-1 and TRBJ2-7, with D possibly being TRBD2 (5 bases). Deletions cut 5 bases from V and 6 bases from J, with 20 bases between. Germline V CDR1 and CDR2: LGHDT, YNNKEL (reference sequence). This CDR3 has 15 amino acids. The CDR3 protein is CASSSPSLQFGEQYF. The CDR3 bases are TGTGCCAGCAGCTCCCCTAGCTTACAGTTCGGCGAGCAGTACTTC.